The present TCR beta chain was sequenced within a study of shared clonotypes between healthy human individuals. This CDR3 region has 16 residues. Germline lookup yields CDR1 KGHSH and CDR2 LQKENI. Deletions cut 6 bases from V and 0 bases from J, with 17 bases between. Here immunoSEQ multiplex PCR was the method, and the copy in TCRdb shows in-frame clones only, minus some. The sample consists of around 2.5 million clones, approximately 94% of them appearing once. The TCR comes from a man younger than 35 in good health. Some clones in this sample may be carry-over from other donors' samples. The chain couples TRBV18 to TRBJ1-1, with D tentatively TRBD1 (6 bases). Source material: naive CD4+ T cells from PBMCs. The subset: CD45RA+ positively selected. For the CDR3, the DNA is TGTGCCAGCTCTCACAGGGTTCGAAGCATGAACACTGAAGCTTTCTTT. Encoded protein: CASSHRVRSMNTEAFF.